Presented here are 9 T cell receptor beta chains from one specimen sequenced in a study of cytomegalovirus exposure and HLA in healthy donors (TCRdb year 2017). The library relied on the immunoSEQ multiplex PCR assay. The multiplex PCR relied on a mix of 60 forward primers for TCR Vbeta segments and 13 reverse primers for TCR Jbeta segments. TCRdb limited this immuneACCESS table to in-frame rearrangements with V and J called. A share of clones is missing; checked studies link under half to unresolved V genes, and the rest is unexplained. The sample data list 150,000 to 250,000 clones, and 79% of these were observed just once. Of the sample, 1.5% falls within the top ten clones. Sequenced material: PBMCs. The receptor source for this set is a girl aged 5-17 years in good health and CMV-seropositive.

The V call is TRBV5-4, the J call TRBJ2-2; D not resolved. V was trimmed by 3 bases and J by 5 bases, leaving 5 bases between them. CDR1 and CDR2 (germline): SGHNT, YYREEE (reference sequence). CDR3 length: 12 amino acids. The DNA for the CDR3 is TGTGCCAGCAGCTCGCGTACCGGGGAGCTGTTTTTT. It specifies CASSSRTGELFF.

This chain joins TRBV4-2 and TRBJ1-3; the D gene is possibly TRBD1 (6 bases). Trimming left V 4 bases short and J 0 bases short, with 10 bases between. The CDR3 runs 15 residues. Germline V lookup: CDR1 LGHNA, CDR2 YNFKEQ. This CDR3 is CASSRDISSGNTIYF. In nucleotides, the CDR3 is TGTGCCAGCAGCCGGGACATAAGCTCTGGAAACACCATATATTTT.

The chain carries TRBV27 and TRBJ1-2; TRBD1 matches at 8 bases. The germline V gene encodes CDR1 MNHEY and CDR2 SMNVEV (reference sequence). This CDR3 contains 18 residues. The ends lost 5 bases at V and 7 bases at J; junction bases unmatched: 21. In nucleotides, the CDR3 is TGTGCCAGCAGTGCCGATCCTCGGACAGGGCGAGAAAGACGTGGCTACACCTTC. Residues: CASSADPRTGRERRGYTF.

This clone occurred a few times. The chain uses TRBV27 and TRBJ2-1; 8 bases are a match to TRBD1. The V gene's germline CDR1 is MNHEY and CDR2 SMNVEV (reference sequence). V lost 5 bases, J lost 4 bases, and 4 bases stayed unmatched. The CDR3 runs to 14 residues. The CDR3, as DNA: TGTGCCAGCAGTCCCGACAGGGGATACAATGAGCAGTTCTTC. Translation: CASSPDRGYNEQFF.

CDR3 amino acids: CASSPLGLAEGEQYF. CDR3 coding DNA: TGTGCCAGCAGCCCCTTGGGACTAGCGGAGGGCGAGCAGTACTTC. The chain has TRBV11-3 and TRBJ2-7, with 11 bases that match TRBD2. V was pared by 5 bases and J by 6 bases, with 9 bases of the junction left unmatched. CDR1 is SGHNT, CDR2 YENEEA, per germline. The CDR3 is 15 residues long.

The V gene is TRBV7-9, the J gene TRBJ1-2; possible D gene TRBD1, 6 bases. V lost 2 bases to trimming and J lost 6 bases, with 13 bases between them. CDR1 SEHNR and CDR2 FQNEAQ come from the germline V gene (reference sequence). CDR3 length: 14 amino acids. CDR3 protein: CASSLWQQGDGYTF. CDR3 DNA: TGTGCCAGCAGCTTATGGCAACAGGGTGATGGCTACACCTTC. Full variable domain (remainder filled in from reference TRBV7-9 and TRBJ1-2): DTGVSQNPRHKITKRGQNVTFRCDPISEHNRLYWYRQTLGQGPEFLTYFQNEAQLEKSRLLSDRFSAERPKGSFSTLEIQRTEQGDSAMYLCASSLWQQGDGYTFGSGTRLTVV.

This clone has more than one count but fewer than ten. Additional DNA sequences in this sample encode the identical CDR3. This chain uses TRBV4-3 with TRBJ2-5; D perhaps matches TRBD2 (6 bases). Germline CDR1 LGHNA, CDR2 YSLEER. The CDR3 length is 14 residues. V was trimmed by 0 bases and J by 4 bases, leaving 9 bases between them. In DNA form, the CDR3 reads TGCGCCAGCAGCCAAGATCGGGGGAGAGAGACCCAGTACTTC. This sequence encodes CASSQDRGRETQYF.

In its sample, this clone was seen a few times. The J gene is TRBJ2-5, the V gene TRBV5-1, with unresolved D. V dropped 4 bases and J dropped 5 bases, with 9 bases sitting between them. This CDR3 is 12 amino acids long. The germline gives CDR1 SGHRS, CDR2 YFSETQ. For the CDR3, the DNA is TGCGCCAGCAGCGGTCTCGGGGAGACCCAGTACTTC. Translated: CASSGLGETQYF.

The chain couples TRBV11-3 to TRBJ2-7; 8 nucleotides align to TRBD2. The length of the CDR3 is 15 residues. CDR1 and CDR2 from the germline V gene are SGHNT and YENEEA. Trimming at V came to 3 bases and at J to 0 bases, leaving 4 bases not matched to a gene. The CDR3, as DNA: TGTGCCAGCAGCTTTAGCGGGACAAGCTCCTACGAGCAGTACTTC. The encoded protein is CASSFSGTSSYEQYF. Full variable domain (rest looked up from reference TRBV11-3 and TRBJ2-7): EAGVVQSPRYKIIEKKQPVAFWCNPISGHNTLYWYLQNLGQGPELLIRYENEEAVDDSQLPKDRFSAERLKGVDSTLKIQPAELGDSAVYLCASSFSGTSSYEQYFGPGTRLTVT.